The rows below give T cell receptor beta chains drawn from one sample of a study of cytomegalovirus exposure and HLA in healthy donors. The assay was immunoSEQ multiplex PCR, and TCRdb's table has in-frame clones only and misses some. The table shows about 120,000 clones, with less than 80% occurring only once. Input material: PBMCs. Receptors originate from a woman in her thirties in good health and CMV-seronegative. Each CDR3 is given without its conserved first and last residue.

v_call,j_call,cdr3_aa
TRBV18,TRBJ1-1,ASSPPNGNTEAF
TRBV28,TRBJ1-1,ASSLTQGAEAF
TRBV7-9,TRBJ1-5,ASSPTKGNNQPQH
TRBV29-1,TRBJ2-1,SVYLREGFYNEQF
TRBV18,TRBJ2-2,ASSARPREGSNTGELF
TRBV7-9,TRBJ2-1,ASSSVQRFGGNEQF
TRBV4-1,TRBJ1-4,ASSQAVQGAFGKLF
TRBV28,TRBJ2-7,ASTRDGRHYEQY
TRBV28,TRBJ2-1,ASKSTVTEQF
TRBV6-5,TRBJ2-1,ASTSLADNEQF
TRBV7-2,TRBJ2-1,ASSLAGASGAYNEQF
TRBV19,TRBJ1-5,ASSIGRGDQPQH
TRBV20-1,TRBJ2-1,SARTGRGLF
TRBV6-1,TRBJ1-1,ASISTWDIREAF
TRBV2,TRBJ2-6,ASSLYSSGANVLT
TRBV28,TRBJ1-2,ASSQTGNNYGYT
TRBV7-2,TRBJ1-1,ASSKQANTEAF
TRBV6-6,TRBJ2-7,ASSYSASGTSSEQY
TRBV9,TRBJ1-1,ASSVGSGGLV
TRBV18,TRBJ2-3,ASSPVTGVGTDTQY
TRBV14,TRBJ1-6,ASSRDRGRLNSPLH
TRBV27,TRBJ2-7,ASSRGVPYEQY
TRBV6-1,TRBJ2-7,ASTPTGGSYEQY
TRBV2,TRBJ2-7,ASGQRPSGTESYEQY
TRBV11-2,TRBJ1-1,ASSLDSRGVEAF
TRBV7-9,TRBJ1-5,ASSLVKDRVNQPQH
TRBV30,TRBJ1-1,AWRGPGKTEAF
TRBV27,TRBJ2-7,ASPDPGQGASDEQY
TRBV14,TRBJ1-3,ASSRGQGAGNTIY
TRBV5-1,TRBJ2-7,ASSSGLGPGYEQY
TRBV19,TRBJ1-1,ASSIAGLNTEAF
TRBV5-4,TRBJ2-1,ASSINPGLAGGQENEQF
TRBV11-2,TRBJ2-7,ASSLILGSGSLQQY
TRBV6-5,TRBJ2-7,ASSYSSGQEYYEQY
TRBV11-2,TRBJ1-2,ASSSTGNYGYT
TRBV28,TRBJ2-6,ASSPSGGAGANVLT
TRBV5-5,TRBJ2-1,ASSPHREQF
TRBV5-6,TRBJ2-3,ASSSTGADTQY
TRBV7-9,TRBJ2-7,ASSGRGQGDDEQY
TRBV7-9,TRBJ2-5,ASSLMVGSRGETQY
TRBV6-6,TRBJ2-1,ASRRTSGGLYNEQF
TRBV7-9,TRBJ2-2,ASRRTENTGELF
TRBV4-1,TRBJ1-6,ASSQAPGRPLGSPLH
TRBV6-1,TRBJ2-5,ATTGTNLKETQY
TRBV5-1,TRBJ1-5,ASSSGTGGHQPQH
TRBV11-2,TRBJ2-1,ASEGQGFIEQF
TRBV10-1,TRBJ2-7,ASSDDRLSYEQY
TRBV6-4,TRBJ1-5,ASSDTGLYSNQPQH
TRBV10-3,TRBJ2-7,AISDRTGGYEQY
TRBV10-3,TRBJ1-4,AISEYKEGGSTATNEKLF
TRBV9,TRBJ1-4,ASSVGGTGPEKLF
TRBV5-6,TRBJ1-1,ASSYDKNTEAF
TRBV30,TRBJ2-3,AWSVGGSSTDTQY
TRBV11-2,TRBJ2-1,ASSLGPEYNEQF
TRBV5-1,TRBJ2-3,ASSFSTSTDTQY
TRBV5-5,TRBJ2-7,ASSSGLGASEQY
TRBV5-1,TRBJ2-1,ASSLGGRSVNEQF